The clone carrying this TCR beta chain showed up many times. Its target is unknown. The sample belongs to a study of T-cell reconstitution after alpha-beta-depleted transplantation in children. Findings and caveats of the study: After one year, T-cell counts and TCRbeta diversity mostly came from new T cells. Approximately two months post-transplant, alpha-beta T cells reportedly originated from several hundred expanded graft clones.

Trimming at V came to 8 bases and at J to 0 bases, leaving 7 bases not matched to a gene. The germline CDR1 and CDR2 sequences are MNHEY and SMNVEV (reference sequence). The CDR3 has 15 amino acids. The TCRbeta library was prepared with unique molecular identifiers. Using its own MiXCR run on the PCR reads, TCRdb lists one record per CDR3 protein. The repertoire holds 550,000 to 600,000 distinct CDR3 sequences, with around 23% as singletons. V gene TRBV27 combines with J gene TRBJ1-5; 7 bases fit TRBD1. This clonotype originated in a boy younger than two who had a stem cell transplant for acute myeloid leukemia, so the T cells may come from the graft donor. The source was PBMCs, mostly from graft donor cells, collected 360 days after TCRalphabeta/CD19-depleted stem cell transplant. The CDR3 here is CASLGTANSNQPQHF. The CDR3 DNA follows: TGTGCCAGCCTTGGGACAGCAAATAGCAATCAGCCCCAGCATTTT.